A selection of T cell receptor beta chains follows, all from one sample in a study of cytomegalovirus exposure and HLA in healthy donors. Assay used: immunoSEQ multiplex PCR; TCRdb lists only in-frame clones, some missing. The table includes a few hundred thousand clones, roughly 90% detected once. Material for sequencing was PBMCs. The receptors were sampled from a woman between 18 and 29 years old in good health and CMV-seronegative. CDR3s leave out the opening cysteine and the closing phenylalanine or tryptophan. Not all rows give a size; the values are once, few, many and, for expanded clones, a class.

size: few; V: TRBV29-1; J: TRBJ1-2; CDR3: SVESAGGYT
size: once; V: TRBV28; J: TRBJ2-2; CDR3: ASSFGLGGLNTGELF
size: few; V: TRBV4-3; J: TRBJ2-2; CDR3: ASSQGGQPNTGELF
size: .; V: TRBV16; J: TRBJ2-7; CDR3: ASSQSSVLLSYEQY
size: .; V: TRBV27; J: TRBJ2-2; CDR3: ASSLLAGSTGELF
size: .; V: TRBV2; J: TRBJ1-2; CDR3: ASWGQAANYGYT
size: .; V: TRBV4-2; J: TRBJ1-2; CDR3: ASSQGGTGYDGYT
size: .; V: TRBV5-1; J: TRBJ1-1; CDR3: ASSAGWAEAF
size: once; V: TRBV27; J: TRBJ1-5; CDR3: ASSLKLGRQPQH
size: .; V: TRBV27; J: TRBJ2-7; CDR3: ASSYKRESGEQY
size: .; V: TRBV29-1; J: TRBJ1-4; CDR3: SVGQGNEKLF
size: .; V: TRBV5-1; J: TRBJ1-2; CDR3: ASSSAGVNYGYT
size: once; V: TRBV25-1; J: TRBJ1-5; CDR3: ASSNGAVNQPQH
size: few; V: TRBV6-1; J: TRBJ1-5; CDR3: ASMGQVNQPQH
size: once; V: TRBV6-5; J: TRBJ2-6; CDR3: ASSYQGSGANVLT
size: .; V: TRBV25-1; J: TRBJ1-1; CDR3: ATSWGGMNTEAF
size: .; V: TRBV15; J: TRBJ1-2; CDR3: ATSRAGGQGAFGYT
size: .; V: TRBV7-2; J: TRBJ1-1; CDR3: ASSPHGTGGARTEAF
size: .; V: TRBV7-3; J: TRBJ2-3; CDR3: ASSLNAAGVSTDTQY
size: .; V: TRBV25-1; J: TRBJ1-2; CDR3: ASSEAGLYGYT
size: .; V: TRBV29-1; J: TRBJ2-3; CDR3: SVARDLAGDPQGTDTQY
size: .; V: TRBV20-1; J: TRBJ1-2; CDR3: SARDRGYT
size: .; V: TRBV5-4; J: TRBJ2-7; CDR3: ASSSASVTPYEQY
size: .; V: TRBV28; J: TRBJ2-3; CDR3: ASSLEQGGTDTQY
size: .; V: TRBV19; J: TRBJ2-5; CDR3: ASSINRGETQY